This T cell receptor (beta chain) was captured by sequencing in a study of cytomegalovirus exposure and HLA in healthy donors. As for the study in general: Among the approximately 400 donors who were genotyped, about 86% fell in the genetic ancestry cluster that is associated with self-reported Caucasian donors. Study-level results: Researchers reported that a few CMV-associated chains were confirmed in vitro as CMV antigen-specific. For cytomegalovirus status, the classifier reportedly gave diagnoses with high specificity and sensitivity.

Germline V lookup: CDR1 LGHNA, CDR2 YNFKEQ. V shed 5 bases and J shed 2 bases, with 18 bases lying between them. This CDR3 region has 16 residues. Remarks on this clone: Its antigen remains unidentified.

The primer mix had 60 Vbeta and 13 Jbeta primers. TCRdb's table, derived via immunoSEQ multiplex PCR, lists solely in-frame clones and lacks some. This table holds about 45,000 clones, about half found once. Sequencing used PBMCs. The chain joins TRBV4-2 to TRBJ1-1, with D possibly being TRBD1 (6 bases). This receptor was obtained from a man aged 60-69 years in good health and CMV-seronegative. The CDR3 DNA follows: TGTGCCAGCAGCTCTCTCGTACCGACAGGTAACACTGAAGCTTTCTTT. Encoded protein: CASSSLVPTGNTEAFF.